The sequence of this TCR beta chain was determined in a study of OX40 agonist ivuxolimab in advanced cancers. Study context: Ivuxolimab, an antibody that agonizes OX40 (CD134), was administered to the patients. Patients with hepatocellular carcinoma, melanoma, renal cell or head and neck cancer made up the dose-escalation patients. Findings and caveats of the study: Part of the nonresponder group also had normalized T-cell clonal expansion that was low. Compared with others, partial responders at 0.1-3.0 mg/kg displayed clonal expansion among the lowest.

Regarding this clone: The target antigen is unknown.

This CDR3 comprises 17 residues. Unmatched junction bases numbered 9, after V lost 0 bases and J lost 6 bases. The germline V gene encodes CDR1 LGHNA and CDR2 YSLEER. Profiled with immunoSEQ multiplex PCR; TCRdb holds only in-frame clones, not every one. The sample records 65,000 or so clones, 80% to 95% being singletons. The sample here was CD4+ or CD8+ T cells sorted from blood, taken in a trial of the OX40 agonist ivuxolimab. This TCR was sampled from an adult with an advanced solid tumor such as melanoma, head and neck, liver or kidney cancer. This chain uses TRBV4-3 with TRBJ2-3; TRBD2 agrees at 10 bases. CDR3 in amino acids: CASSQDVASGSRDTQYF. DNA for the CDR3: TGCGCCAGCAGCCAAGACGTGGCTAGCGGGAGTAGGGATACGCAGTATTTT.